This is a list of T cell receptor beta chains from one sample in a study of control samples from healthy donors and cancer patients. Profiled with immunoSEQ multiplex PCR; TCRdb holds only in-frame clones, not every one. Of about 82,000 clones listed, 87% were seen once; the top ten hold around 18%. The sample comprised blood. The receptor source for this set is a man aged 45-65 years in good health. Both conserved end residues are part of each CDR3. Fields, in order: D gene, V gene, clone size, J gene, CDR3 DNA, CDR3 protein. A D gene is named only where the DNA matches it firmly. Part of the rows lack a size; the others show once, few, many or a class for expanded clones.

d_gene: -
v_gene: TRBV24-1
abundance: -
j_gene: TRBJ1-1
CDR3nt: TGTGCCACCAGTGATTCAAGAGAGTCACTTAAAGCTTTCTTT
CDR3aa: CATSDSRESLKAFF

d_gene: -
v_gene: TRBV7-3
abundance: -
j_gene: TRBJ1-6
CDR3nt: TGTGCCAGCAGCTCGGGAGGGGTGGGATCACCCCTCCACTTT
CDR3aa: CASSSGGVGSPLHF

d_gene: -
v_gene: TRBV18
abundance: -
j_gene: TRBJ1-1
CDR3nt: TGTGCCAGCTCACCACTCGCCGGGACAAACAAGAACACTGAAGCTTTCTTT
CDR3aa: CASSPLAGTNKNTEAFF

d_gene: -
v_gene: TRBV18
abundance: -
j_gene: TRBJ1-5
CDR3nt: TGTGCCAGCTCACCACAGTACAATCAGCCCCAGCATTTT
CDR3aa: CASSPQYNQPQHF

d_gene: -
v_gene: TRBV27
abundance: -
j_gene: TRBJ1-4
CDR3nt: TGTGCCAGCAGTTCCGGGGTGGGAAAACTGTTTTTT
CDR3aa: CASSSGVGKLFF

d_gene: -
v_gene: TRBV12-5
abundance: -
j_gene: TRBJ1-5
CDR3nt: TGTGCTAGTGGCACGGGGGTAAGCAATCAGCCCCAGCATTTT
CDR3aa: CASGTGVSNQPQHF

d_gene: TRBD2
v_gene: TRBV18
abundance: -
j_gene: TRBJ2-1
CDR3nt: TGTGCCAGCTCACCGAGCGGGGGGCCGGGCAATGAGCAGTTCTTC
CDR3aa: CASSPSGGPGNEQFF

d_gene: -
v_gene: TRBV5-5
abundance: -
j_gene: TRBJ1-2
CDR3nt: TGTGCCAGCAGCTTGGTTGCGACAGCAACTAACTATGGCTACACCTTC
CDR3aa: CASSLVATATNYGYTF

d_gene: -
v_gene: TRBV5-1
abundance: few
j_gene: TRBJ1-4
CDR3nt: TGCGCCAGCAGCTTGGCCGGCGGGACAACTAATGAAAAACTGTTTTTT
CDR3aa: CASSLAGGTTNEKLFF

d_gene: -
v_gene: TRBV15
abundance: -
j_gene: TRBJ2-7
CDR3nt: TGTGCCACCAGCAGAGATCAGAGTGGGAGCGCTCTCTACGAGCAGTACTTC
CDR3aa: CATSRDQSGSALYEQYF

d_gene: TRBD1
v_gene: TRBV18
abundance: -
j_gene: TRBJ1-2
CDR3nt: TGTGCCAGCTCACCGAGTCCCGGGACAGGGAAATATGGCTACACCTTC
CDR3aa: CASSPSPGTGKYGYTF

d_gene: -
v_gene: TRBV7-9
abundance: -
j_gene: TRBJ1-2
CDR3nt: TGTGCCAGCAGCTTAGACGGGGCCCCGGTAAATGGCTACACCTTC
CDR3aa: CASSLDGAPVNGYTF

d_gene: -
v_gene: TRBV6-5
abundance: -
j_gene: TRBJ1-3
CDR3nt: TGTGCCAGCAGTCCTAGAGCAAACACCATATATTTT
CDR3aa: CASSPRANTIYF

d_gene: -
v_gene: TRBV11-3
abundance: -
j_gene: TRBJ2-2
CDR3nt: TGTGCCAGCAGCTTAGGCTGGGAGCTGTTTTTT
CDR3aa: CASSLGWELFF

d_gene: TRBD1
v_gene: TRBV5-1
abundance: -
j_gene: TRBJ1-2
CDR3nt: TGCGCCAGCAGCCCTAGGGACAGGGGGCTATACTATGGCTACACCTTC
CDR3aa: CASSPRDRGLYYGYTF

d_gene: TRBD1
v_gene: TRBV27
abundance: -
j_gene: TRBJ2-2
CDR3nt: TGTGCCAGCGACAGGACAGGGGTATGTACCGGGGAGCTGTTTTTT
CDR3aa: CASDRTGVCTGELFF

d_gene: -
v_gene: TRBV18
abundance: -
j_gene: TRBJ2-4
CDR3nt: TGTGCCAGCTCACCTAATACTGCAGCCAAAAACATTCAGTACTTC
CDR3aa: CASSPNTAAKNIQYF

d_gene: TRBD1
v_gene: TRBV7-2
abundance: once
j_gene: TRBJ1-1
CDR3nt: TGTGCCAGCAGCTTCGGACAGGGAGGGACTGAAGCTTTCTTT
CDR3aa: CASSFGQGGTEAFF

d_gene: TRBD2
v_gene: TRBV20-1
abundance: once
j_gene: TRBJ2-5
CDR3nt: TGCAGTGCTAGTCACCCCGGCGGGGGCCAAGAGACCCAGTACTTC
CDR3aa: CSASHPGGGQETQYF

d_gene: -
v_gene: TRBV19
abundance: -
j_gene: TRBJ2-4
CDR3nt: TGTGCCAGTAGTATAGTGGGAGGCTGGGGTAAAAACATTCAGTACTTC
CDR3aa: CASSIVGGWGKNIQYF

d_gene: TRBD1
v_gene: TRBV7-6
abundance: -
j_gene: TRBJ2-2
CDR3nt: TGTGCCAGCAGCTTACTGACCGGGACAGGGGCAAGCGAAGGAGGCGGGGAGCTGTTTTTT
CDR3aa: CASSLLTGTGASEGGGELFF

d_gene: -
v_gene: TRBV28
abundance: few
j_gene: TRBJ2-5
CDR3nt: TGTGCCAGCAGTTTTACGACTACCCCCCGGGAGACCCAGTACTTC
CDR3aa: CASSFTTTPRETQYF

d_gene: -
v_gene: TRBV19
abundance: -
j_gene: TRBJ1-2
CDR3nt: TGTGCCAGTAGTATAGGACGGACGTGGAACGGCTACACCTTC
CDR3aa: CASSIGRTWNGYTF

d_gene: TRBD2
v_gene: TRBV19
abundance: -
j_gene: TRBJ2-1
CDR3nt: TGTGCCAGTAGTATCCGTTTAGCGGGGTGGGACAATGAGCAGTTCTTC
CDR3aa: CASSIRLAGWDNEQFF

d_gene: TRBD2
v_gene: TRBV7-9
abundance: -
j_gene: TRBJ2-2
CDR3nt: TGTGCCAGCAGCTTATCTAGCGGGAACACCGGGGAGCTGTTTTTT
CDR3aa: CASSLSSGNTGELFF

d_gene: -
v_gene: TRBV7-9
abundance: -
j_gene: TRBJ2-3
CDR3nt: TGTGCCAGCAGCTTAGCGAACACTAGTAGCACAGATACGCAGTATTTT
CDR3aa: CASSLANTSSTDTQYF

d_gene: TRBD1
v_gene: TRBV6-1
abundance: -
j_gene: TRBJ1-6
CDR3nt: TGTGCCAGCAGGGGGGGGACAGAGAATTCACCCCTCCACTTT
CDR3aa: CASRGGTENSPLHF

d_gene: -
v_gene: TRBV23-1
abundance: -
j_gene: TRBJ1-1
CDR3nt: TGCGCCAGCAGTCAATCAACCAGGGGGAACACTGAAGCTTTCTTT
CDR3aa: CASSQSTRGNTEAFF

d_gene: TRBD2
v_gene: TRBV18
abundance: -
j_gene: TRBJ2-5
CDR3nt: TGTGCCAGCTCACGGGGGCTAGCGGGAGAAGAGACCCAGTACTTC
CDR3aa: CASSRGLAGEETQYF

d_gene: TRBD1
v_gene: TRBV7-9
abundance: -
j_gene: TRBJ1-6
CDR3nt: TGTGCCAGCAGCTTAGGGGCAGGGGGATTACCCCTCCACTTT
CDR3aa: CASSLGAGGLPLHF

d_gene: -
v_gene: TRBV9
abundance: few
j_gene: TRBJ1-1
CDR3nt: TGTGCCAGCAGCGTAGACCCCCTGAACACTGAAGCTTTCTTT
CDR3aa: CASSVDPLNTEAFF

d_gene: -
v_gene: TRBV3-1/TRBV3-2
abundance: -
j_gene: TRBJ1-3
CDR3nt: TGTGCCAGCAGCCGGCCTGGTCCTACCTGGGCGAACACCATATATTTT
CDR3aa: CASSRPGPTWANTIYF

d_gene: -
v_gene: TRBV10-3
abundance: -
j_gene: TRBJ1-5
CDR3nt: TGTGCCATCACCGACAGCGTCAATCAGCCCCAGCATTTT
CDR3aa: CAITDSVNQPQHF

d_gene: -
v_gene: TRBV10-3
abundance: -
j_gene: TRBJ1-4
CDR3nt: TGTGCCATCAGTGGCCGGGCCCCAGGGATAACTAATGAAAAACTGTTTTTT
CDR3aa: CAISGRAPGITNEKLFF

d_gene: -
v_gene: TRBV6-2/TRBV6-3
abundance: -
j_gene: TRBJ2-1
CDR3nt: TGTGCCAGCAGTTACACGTATGAGCAGTTCTTC
CDR3aa: CASSYTYEQFF

d_gene: -
v_gene: TRBV5-8
abundance: once
j_gene: TRBJ1-5
CDR3nt: TGTGCCAGCAGCGTCGACAGGTTCCCCGTGCGGGATCAGCCCCAGCATTTT
CDR3aa: CASSVDRFPVRDQPQHF

d_gene: -
v_gene: TRBV5-4
abundance: -
j_gene: TRBJ2-1
CDR3nt: TGTGCCAGCAGCTCGCCCCCGGGGCCGGACTACAATGAGCAGTTCTTC
CDR3aa: CASSSPPGPDYNEQFF

d_gene: -
v_gene: TRBV18
abundance: -
j_gene: TRBJ2-2
CDR3nt: TGTGCCAGCTCACCGTACCGTACCACCGGGGAGCTGTTTTTT
CDR3aa: CASSPYRTTGELFF

d_gene: -
v_gene: TRBV5-6
abundance: -
j_gene: TRBJ1-6
CDR3nt: TGTGCCAGCAGCTTGGCCAGGGCCTCCCTCCTCCACTTT
CDR3aa: CASSLARASLLHF

d_gene: TRBD1
v_gene: TRBV19
abundance: -
j_gene: TRBJ2-3
CDR3nt: TGTGCCAGTAGTACTCGGACAGGGGGGGGCACAGATACGCAGTATTTT
CDR3aa: CASSTRTGGGTDTQYF

d_gene: -
v_gene: TRBV5-1
abundance: once
j_gene: TRBJ1-5
CDR3nt: TGCGCCAGCAGCTGGGTGATGGGGCAGCCCCAGCATTTT
CDR3aa: CASSWVMGQPQHF

d_gene: TRBD1
v_gene: TRBV13
abundance: -
j_gene: TRBJ1-2
CDR3nt: TGTGCCAGCAGCCCCCGACAGGGTTCTAACTATGGCTACACCTTC
CDR3aa: CASSPRQGSNYGYTF

d_gene: -
v_gene: TRBV7-9
abundance: -
j_gene: TRBJ1-1
CDR3nt: TGTGCCAGCAGCGTGCTTGGTGAGAACACTGAAGCTTTCTTT
CDR3aa: CASSVLGENTEAFF

d_gene: -
v_gene: TRBV10-3
abundance: -
j_gene: TRBJ1-6
CDR3nt: TGTGCCATCAGTGAGTCCCTCCTGACAGGCCCCCTCCACTTT
CDR3aa: CAISESLLTGPLHF

d_gene: TRBD2
v_gene: TRBV9
abundance: -
j_gene: TRBJ2-5
CDR3nt: TGTGCCAGCAGCCCTCACACCCCGGGACTAAAGTCCGAAGAGACCCAGTACTTC
CDR3aa: CASSPHTPGLKSEETQYF

d_gene: -
v_gene: TRBV6-5
abundance: few
j_gene: TRBJ2-3
CDR3nt: TGTGCCAGCAGTTACGCGCCAGGGGGCACAGATACGCAGTATTTT
CDR3aa: CASSYAPGGTDTQYF

d_gene: TRBD1
v_gene: TRBV5-1
abundance: -
j_gene: TRBJ1-4
CDR3nt: TGCGCCAGCAGCTTGTACAGGGGGACTAATGAAAAACTGTTTTTT
CDR3aa: CASSLYRGTNEKLFF

d_gene: TRBD1
v_gene: TRBV11-2
abundance: once
j_gene: TRBJ1-4
CDR3nt: TGTGCCAGCAGCTCTCCAAGGGGGCGGTATGAAAAACTGTTTTTT
CDR3aa: CASSSPRGRYEKLFF